This T cell receptor beta chain was sequenced during a study of early stage breast cancer tumors. Study at large: ER+/PR+/HER2- status applied to about 75% of the 16 invasive breast tumors.

There are 16 residues in the CDR3. Trimming took 6 bases from V and 8 from J, leaving 23 bases between them. The germline V gene has CDR1 MDHEN and CDR2 SYDVKM. Notes on this clone: Its antigen remains unknown.

Overall study results and limits: Commonly generated sequences made up most enriched TCRB sequences shared between patients.

Sequencing used immunoSEQ multiplex PCR; TCRdb keeps in-frame clones, though not all of them. Altogether 69,000 or so clones are present, around 80% being singletons, with the ten largest covering about 4.4%. This receptor was obtained from a person aged 35 to 50 with breast cancer. The chain has TRBV28 and TRBJ2-1, with D perhaps matching TRBD1 or TRBD2 (5 bases each). Specimen: blood. The chain's CDR3 is CASRPPGDPLQDEQFF. Written as DNA, the CDR3 is TGTGCCAGCAGACCCCCTGGGGACCCCCTACAGGATGAGCAGTTCTTC.